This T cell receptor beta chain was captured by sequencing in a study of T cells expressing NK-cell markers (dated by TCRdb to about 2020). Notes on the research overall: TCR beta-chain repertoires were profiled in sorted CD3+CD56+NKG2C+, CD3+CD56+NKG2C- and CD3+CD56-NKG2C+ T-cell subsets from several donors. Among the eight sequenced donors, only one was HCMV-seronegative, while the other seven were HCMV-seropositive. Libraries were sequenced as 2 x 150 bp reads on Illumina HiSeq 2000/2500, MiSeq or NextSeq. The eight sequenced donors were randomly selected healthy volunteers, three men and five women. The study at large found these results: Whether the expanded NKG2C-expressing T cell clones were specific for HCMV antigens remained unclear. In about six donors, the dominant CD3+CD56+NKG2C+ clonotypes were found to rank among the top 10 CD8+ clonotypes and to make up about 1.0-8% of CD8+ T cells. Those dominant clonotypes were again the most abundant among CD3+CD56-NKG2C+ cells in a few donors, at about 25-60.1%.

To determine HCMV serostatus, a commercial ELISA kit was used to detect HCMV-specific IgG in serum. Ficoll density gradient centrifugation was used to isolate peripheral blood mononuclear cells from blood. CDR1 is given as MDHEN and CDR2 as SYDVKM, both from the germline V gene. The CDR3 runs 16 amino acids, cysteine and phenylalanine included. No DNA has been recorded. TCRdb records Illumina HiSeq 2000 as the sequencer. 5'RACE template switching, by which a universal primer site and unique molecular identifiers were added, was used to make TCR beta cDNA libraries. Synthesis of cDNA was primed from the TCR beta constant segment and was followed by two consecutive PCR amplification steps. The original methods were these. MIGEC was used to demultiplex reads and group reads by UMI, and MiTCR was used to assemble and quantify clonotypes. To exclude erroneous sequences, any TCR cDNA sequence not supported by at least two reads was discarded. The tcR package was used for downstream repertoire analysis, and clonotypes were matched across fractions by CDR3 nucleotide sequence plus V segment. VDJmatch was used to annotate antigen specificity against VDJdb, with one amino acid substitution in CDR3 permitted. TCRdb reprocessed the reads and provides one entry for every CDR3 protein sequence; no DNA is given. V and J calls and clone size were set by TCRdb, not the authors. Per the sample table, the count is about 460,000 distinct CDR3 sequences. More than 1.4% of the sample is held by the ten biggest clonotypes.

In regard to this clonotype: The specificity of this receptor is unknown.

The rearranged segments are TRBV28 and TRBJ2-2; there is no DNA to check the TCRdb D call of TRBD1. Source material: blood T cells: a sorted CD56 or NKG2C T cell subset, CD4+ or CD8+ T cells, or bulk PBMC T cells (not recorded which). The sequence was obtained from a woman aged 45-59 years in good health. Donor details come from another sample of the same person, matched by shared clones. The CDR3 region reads CASSSAGTGITGELFF.